These 22 T cell receptor beta chains share one sample of origin, sequenced in a study of cytomegalovirus exposure and HLA in healthy donors. PCR involved 60 Vbeta and 13 Jbeta primers. Repertoires were generated with immunoSEQ multiplex PCR, while TCRdb's copy carries only in-frame clones and drops some. The sample holds approximately 150,000 clones; 80% are singletons and the top ten take 8% to 10%. The sequenced material came from PBMCs. The source of these receptors is a man younger than 30 in good health and CMV-seropositive.

V usage is TRBV10-3 and J usage is TRBJ1-1, with D uncertain. The CDR3 extends over 14 amino acids. Germline CDR1 ENHRY, CDR2 SYGVKD. V lost 7 bases, J lost 4 bases, and 16 bases lay in between. The DNA of the CDR3 is TGTGCCATCACCGGGTCCCCCTCGGGCACTGAAGCTTTCTTT. The encoded protein is CAITGSPSGTEAFF.

The chain recombines TRBV30 with TRBJ2-7, with a possible D match to TRBD2 (6 bases). Trimming removed 8 bases from V and 0 bases from J, with 11 bases in between. The germline V gene has CDR1 GTSNPN and CDR2 SVGIG (reference sequence). The CDR3 spans 12 residues. DNA for the CDR3: TGTGCCATGGACGGGAGCTCCTACGAGCAGTACTTC. Its protein product is CAMDGSSYEQYF.

This clone was counted a few times. The rearrangement joins TRBV7-2 to TRBJ2-2; the D gene is possibly TRBD1 (5 bases). Germline values: CDR1 SGHTA, CDR2 FQGNSA. V lost 5 bases and J lost 1, with 14 bases in between. This CDR3 has 16 residues. CDR3 protein: CASSIRVSVNTGELFF. The DNA for the CDR3 is TGTGCCAGCAGCATCAGGGTTTCAGTGAACACCGGGGAGCTGTTTTTT.

In its sample, this clone was seen a few times. The rearrangement uses TRBV7-8 and TRBJ2-3; 11 positions match TRBD1. This CDR3 spans 17 amino acids. J lost 0 bases, V lost 1 base, and 3 bases had no gene match. Germline V lookup: CDR1 SGHVS, CDR2 FQNEAQ. CDR3 region: CASSLGGQGASTDTQYF. CDR3 DNA sequence: TGTGCCAGCAGCTTAGGCGGACAGGGGGCGAGCACAGATACGCAGTATTTT.

This chain connects TRBV6-1 to TRBJ2-7; tentatively, D is TRBD2 (5 bases). The germline V gene encodes CDR1 MNHNS and CDR2 SASEGT. V lost 3 bases and J lost 2, with 5 bases in between. This CDR3 region has 12 residues. CDR3 coding DNA: TGTGCCAGCAGTGAGGGAGCCTACGAGCAGTACTTC. Translating it yields CASSEGAYEQYF.

This clone was seen just once. This chain connects TRBV7-8 to TRBJ1-5; D call uncertain. Germline V gene sequence: CDR1 SGHVS, CDR2 FQNEAQ. CDR3 length: 15 amino acids. The V and J ends lost 2 bases and 1 base respectively, with 9 bases between them. The chain's CDR3 is CASSLYGLSNQPQHF. The CDR3 DNA reads TGTGCCAGCAGCTTATATGGACTGAGCAATCAGCCCCAGCATTTT. The full variable domain, rest sourced from reference TRBV7-8 and TRBJ1-5, is GAGVSQSPRYKVAKRGQDVALRCDPISGHVSLFWYQQALGQGPEFLTYFQNEAQLDKSGLPSDRFFAERPEGSVSTLKIQRTQQEDSAVYLCASSLYGLSNQPQHFGDGTRLSIL.

A remark on this clone: Other DNA sequences in the same sample also yield this CDR3. This rearrangement joins TRBV19 to TRBJ1-1, with 8 bases fitting TRBD1. The CDR3 is made up of 13 amino acids. Per the germline V gene, CDR1 is LNHDA and CDR2 is SQIVND (reference sequence). After removal of 3 bases from V and 4 bases from J, the junction contained 1 base not matched to a gene. CDR3 nucleotide sequence: TGTGCCAGTAGTATTACAGGGGGCACTGAAGCTTTCTTT. This translates into CASSITGGTEAFF.

The chain combines TRBV6-1 with TRBJ2-5; D is undetermined. Germline loops: CDR1 MNHNS, CDR2 SASEGT. CDR3 length: 11 amino acids. Trimming removed 8 bases at V and 2 bases at J, with 6 bases between. CDR3 in DNA: TGTGCCAGCCGTCTTCAAGAGACCCAGTACTTC. Its protein product is CASRLQETQYF.

This clone has only one observation. The chain uses TRBV2 and TRBJ2-3; D unresolved. The V and J ends lost 8 bases and 2 bases respectively, with 11 bases between them. In germline, CDR1 is SNHLY, CDR2 FYNNEI. The CDR3 has 13 residues. CDR3 sequence reads: CASLSENTDTQYF. CDR3 bases: TGTGCCAGCTTAAGCGAGAACACAGATACGCAGTATTTT.

The rearrangement uses TRBV29-1 and TRBJ2-3; D remains unclear. V dropped 6 bases and J dropped 0 bases, with 13 bases sitting between them. From germline, CDR1 is SQVTM and CDR2 ANQGSEA. The CDR3 is 14 amino acids. In nucleotides, the CDR3 is TGCAGCGTCCGGCGTGGGCGAAGCACAGATACGCAGTATTTT. The encoded protein is CSVRRGRSTDTQYF.

This sequence joins TRBV13 and TRBJ1-5, with 8 nucleotides matching TRBD1. CDR3 size: 15 residues. Trimming at V came to 3 bases and at J to 6 bases, leaving 7 bases not matched to a gene. Germline assignment: CDR1 PRHDT and CDR2 FYEKMQ (reference sequence). The CDR3 DNA is TGTGCCAGCAGCTTTCAGGGGGCGCAAAGTCAGCCCCAGCATTTT. Protein sequence: CASSFQGAQSQPQHF.

This clone was counted once. The V and J genes are TRBV18 and TRBJ1-3; D perhaps matches TRBD1 (5 bases). V gave up 5 bases and J gave up 4 bases, with 18 bases separating them. The CDR3 loop spans 16 amino acids. Germline V lookup: CDR1 KGHSH, CDR2 LQKENI. The DNA for the CDR3 is TGTGCCAGCTCAGCTACCCTGACAGATTCAGGAAACACCATATATTTT. Translated, it gives CASSATLTDSGNTIYF.

This clone was seen only once. The CDR3 loop is CASSPGGLPTYEQYF. CDR3 DNA: TGTGCCAGCAGCCCAGGAGGTTTGCCGACCTACGAGCAGTACTTC. This chain joins TRBV9 and TRBJ2-7; D might be TRBD2 (5 bases). The V and J ends lost 4 bases and 2 bases respectively, with 16 bases between them. This CDR3 comprises 15 residues. Germline V gives CDR1 SGDLS, CDR2 YYNGEE.

The chain links TRBV10-3 to TRBJ1-3; the D is unclear. CDR1 is ENHRY, CDR2 SYGVKD, per germline. This CDR3 has 16 residues. Trimming took off 3 bases at V and 0 bases at J, with 12 bases between the two ends. The CDR3 reads CAISESQADSGNTIYF. CDR3 coding DNA: TGTGCCATCAGTGAATCCCAAGCTGACTCTGGAAACACCATATATTTT.

This clone was picked up one time. The rearrangement joins TRBV4-3 to TRBJ2-2, with 9 nucleotides matching TRBD1. The CDR3 covers 16 residues. The germline V gene has CDR1 LGHNA and CDR2 YSLEER. V lost 3 bases, J lost 2 bases, and 4 bases stayed unmatched. The CDR3 DNA reads as TGCGCCAGCAGCCAGATGACAGGGGGAAACACCGGGGAGCTGTTTTTT. Encoded protein: CASSQMTGGNTGELFF.

As concerns this clone: One junction end does not reproduce the germline sequence, and a read error may be involved. The chain has TRBV6-1 and TRBJ1-2, with D unclear. Germline V gives CDR1 MNHNS, CDR2 SASEGT. The CDR3 totals 12 residues. The CDR3 DNA follows: TGTGCCAGCAGTGAAAGAACCTATAGCTACACCTTC. Its protein is CASSERTYSYTF.

This sequence joins TRBV5-1 and TRBJ1-1; a weak D match, TRBD1 (6 bases). The germline V gene has CDR1 SGHRS and CDR2 YFSETQ. The CDR3 runs 15 residues. V gave up 1 base and J gave up 6 bases, with 16 bases separating them. CDR3 sequence reads: CASSLLGQPGAEAFF. The CDR3 region has the DNA TGCGCCAGCAGCTTGCTTGGACAGCCAGGGGCTGAAGCTTTCTTT.

This clone was picked up a small number of times. The chain couples TRBV19 to TRBJ2-7; D is possibly TRBD1 (5 bases). Germline V gives CDR1 LNHDA, CDR2 SQIVND (reference sequence). Trimming left V 1 base short and J 0 bases short, with 7 bases between. CDR3 size: 14 residues. CDR3 sequence: CASSIGQFSYEQYF. The CDR3 DNA reads TGTGCCAGTAGTATAGGACAGTTCTCCTACGAGCAGTACTTC.

The chain joins TRBV30 to TRBJ1-4; no definite D call. The CDR3 covers 15 residues. Germline V lookup: CDR1 GTSNPN, CDR2 SVGIG (reference sequence). The ends were cut back, 3 bases at V and 0 bases at J, with 11 bases in the middle. CDR3 loop: CAWSPWAATNEKLFF. In nucleotides, the CDR3 is TGTGCCTGGAGCCCCTGGGCTGCAACTAATGAAAAACTGTTTTTT. Full variable domain (remainder filled in from reference TRBV30 and TRBJ1-4): SQTIHQWPATLVQPVGSPLSLECTVEGTSNPNLYWYRQAAGRGLQLLFYSVGIGQISSEVPQNLSASRPQDRQFILSSKKLLLSDSGFYLCAWSPWAATNEKLFFGSGTQLSVL.

The chain couples TRBV5-1 to TRBJ2-5; 7 positions agree with TRBD1. The V and J ends lost 0 bases and 5 bases, in that order; junction bases with no gene match: 4. Germline assignment: CDR1 SGHRS and CDR2 YFSETQ. CDR3 length: 14 residues. As DNA, the CDR3 is TGCGCCAGCAGCTTGGGACAGGGACGGGAGACCCAGTACTTC. Residues: CASSLGQGRETQYF.

This sequence joins TRBV5-4 and TRBJ1-3; 9 nucleotides match TRBD1. The CDR3 loop spans 16 amino acids. With 0 bases clipped from V and 3 bases from J, the junction kept 4 bases outside the gene matches. Germline V gene lookup returns CDR1 SGHNT and CDR2 YYREEE (reference sequence). The CDR3, as DNA: TGTGCCAGCAGCTTGGGACAGACAGGGGGTGGAAACACCATATATTTT. Its translation: CASSLGQTGGGNTIYF.

Only a few counts were recorded for this clone. The chain links TRBV6-1 to TRBJ1-2; D is ambiguous. V lost 3 bases to trimming and J lost 8 bases, with 13 bases between them. The CDR3 runs to 13 residues. Germline loops: CDR1 MNHNS, CDR2 SASEGT. For the CDR3, the DNA is TGTGCCAGCAGTGAGGTGGGGAGAAGCGGCTACACCTTC. It encodes CASSEVGRSGYTF.